This T cell receptor beta chain emerged from a study of blood T cell repertoires in COVID-19. Data came from immunoSEQ multiplex PCR; TCRdb stores just in-frame clones and leaves some out. The sample shows 120,000 or so clones, roughly 78% of them seen only once. Germline V CDR1 and CDR2: SGHAT, FQNNGV. The CDR3 consists of 15 residues. V was shortened by 2 bases and J by 2 bases, with 11 bases between the two germline ends. The chain recombines TRBV11-2 with TRBJ2-3, with D possibly being TRBD1 (5 bases). Material for sequencing was peripheral blood. The sequence came from a man aged 55 to 70 with active or convalescent COVID-19. The DNA of the CDR3 is TGTGCCAGCAGCTTAAGGGGCAGGGCCACAGATACGCAGTATTTT. It codes for CASSLRGRATDTQYF.